The clone carrying this T cell receptor (beta chain) was picked up a small number of times. Antigen: not known. V lost 4 bases, J lost 7 bases, and 6 bases stayed unmatched. The CDR3 sequence is 14 residues long. The record originates from a study of T cell repertoires in cytomegalovirus infection. On the study more broadly: Epitope selection comprised recently identified HLA-C-restricted CMV epitopes and well-studied HLA-B-restricted CMV epitopes. CMV infection together with matching HLA type was indicated by public TCR beta signatures.

Notes on the study in general: Cumulative frequency (of public TCR beta family members) identified carriers of CMV plus the relevant HLA. Clonotypes of TCR beta that were HLA-C-restricted and CMV-specific dominated the ex vivo response.

TCRdb recomputed calls from the reads with MiXCR, one row per CDR3 protein. The sample lists around 230,000 distinct CDR3 sequences; about 38% were seen once. The chain joins TRBV12-3 or TRBV12-4 to TRBJ1-4; TRBD1 matches 7 bases. The input for sequencing was CD8+ T cells from cultured PBMCs, taken from culture after CMV antigen stimulation. This receptor was taken from a human donor in good health (CMV status not recorded). Some clones in this sample may be carry-over from other donors' samples. The CDR3, as DNA: TGTGCCAGCAGTTCACAGGGGAGAGGTGAAAAACTGTTTTTT. Amino acids: CASSSQGRGEKLFF.